This T cell receptor beta chain was captured by sequencing in a study of T cells in Graves' hyperthyroidism and ophthalmopathy. This clonotype came up a few times. The germline V and J ends were trimmed by 5 bases and 2 bases, with 5 bases remaining between them. CDR3 length: 12 residues. Germline lookup yields CDR1 SGHTA and CDR2 FQGTGA. RNA transcripts served as the template for amplifying TCR beta CDR3 regions. RT-PCR in the first round (using the HTBI primer set) targeted the TCR CDR3. TCRdb recomputed calls from the multiplex PCR reads with MiXCR, one row per CDR3 protein. The repertoire includes nearly 600,000 distinct CDR3 sequences, 14% of them detected once, and about 6.6% sits in the top ten. Diagnosis rested on symptoms, serum thyroxine and TRAb, thyroid ultrasound, and orbital computed tomography.

This chain uses TRBV7-3 with TRBJ2-3, with D hard to call. The sample comprised blood. The sequence derives from a woman aged 18 to 35 with Graves' ophthalmopathy. DNA for the CDR3: TGTGCCAGCAGCATGAACACAGATACGCAGTATTTT. Its translation is CASSMNTDTQYF.